The 32 T cell receptor beta chains presented below share a single source sample, sequenced in a study of cytomegalovirus exposure and HLA in healthy donors. The study ran its PCR with 60 Vbeta and 13 Jbeta primers. The protocol was immunoSEQ multiplex PCR, while the TCRdb copy is restricted to in-frame clones and leaves out a portion. Of under 110,000 clones in the sample, around four fifths were seen once. Material: PBMCs. The receptor set was obtained from a man aged 35-49 years in good health and CMV-seronegative.

This chain connects TRBV19 to TRBJ2-3; tentative D call: TRBD1 (6 bases). The V and J ends lost 0 bases and 2 bases respectively, with 12 bases between them. The CDR3 consists of 16 residues. CDR1 is LNHDA, CDR2 SQIVND, per germline (reference sequence). CDR3 amino acids: CASSIDRGTLTDTQYF. As DNA, the CDR3 is TGTGCCAGTAGTATAGATAGGGGGACACTCACAGATACGCAGTATTTT.

The V gene is TRBV10-1, the J gene TRBJ1-3, with D hard to call. V gave up 3 bases and J gave up 2 bases, with 5 bases separating them. Germline lookup yields CDR1 WNHNN and CDR2 SYGVQD (reference sequence). The CDR3 is 13 residues long. CDR3 region: CASSDRTGNTIYF. The CDR3 DNA sequence: TGCGCCAGCAGTGATAGAACTGGAAACACCATATATTTT.

The V and J genes are TRBV11-2 and TRBJ2-7; tentative D call: TRBD1 (6 bases). Trimming cost V 4 bases and J 5 bases, with 9 bases left between them. The CDR3 is 12 residues long. Per the germline V gene, CDR1 is SGHAT and CDR2 is FQNNGV. The CDR3 region is CASSYRVNEQYV. The CDR3 coding sequence is TGTGCCAGCAGCTACAGGGTTAACGAGCAGTACGTC.

The V and J genes are TRBV7-2 and TRBJ2-5; D may be TRBD2 (6 bases). The CDR3 consists of 16 residues. V gave up 1 base and J gave up 1 base, with 13 bases separating them. Germline loops: CDR1 SGHTA, CDR2 FQGNSA. CDR3 coding DNA: TGTGCCAGCAGCTTAGGCGGCGGAGGGGCCCAAGAGACCCAGTACTTC. This translates into CASSLGGGGAQETQYF.

The chain combines TRBV28 with TRBJ1-6; possibly TRBD1 for D (5 bases). Trimming cost V 3 bases and J 5 bases, with 11 bases left between them. Germline loops: CDR1 MDHEN, CDR2 SYDVKM. The CDR3 covers 15 residues. The CDR3 DNA follows: TGTGCCAGCAGTTTGGGGCCCGGAAATAATTCACCCCTCCACTTT. This gives the protein CASSLGPGNNSPLHF.

V is TRBV11-2 and J is TRBJ1-3; weak D call: TRBD1 (5 bases). The CDR3 sequence is 15 residues long. Germline CDR1 reads SGHAT; CDR2 reads FQNNGV. Between the trimmed V and J ends, which lost 3 bases and 0 bases, there was a span of 9 bases. The CDR3 DNA follows: TGTGCCAGCAGCTTTATTCAGGGCTCTGGAAACACCATATATTTT. It translates to CASSFIQGSGNTIYF.

The chain recombines TRBV6-5 with TRBJ2-2; possible D gene TRBD1, 6 bases. The CDR3 runs 15 residues. Trimming removed 0 bases from V and 2 bases from J, with 7 bases in between. Germline loops: CDR1 MNHEY, CDR2 SVGAGI. The CDR3 sequence is CASSYSGQNTGELFF. The CDR3 nucleotides are TGTGCCAGCAGTTACTCGGGACAAAACACCGGGGAGCTGTTTTTT.

V is TRBV27 and J is TRBJ2-5; 7 bases fit TRBD2. This CDR3 region has 14 residues. J gave up 2 bases and V 7 bases, and 7 bases lay outside the gene matches. Germline CDR1 MNHEY, CDR2 SMNVEV (reference sequence). The chain's CDR3 is CASMNGGTQETQYF. The CDR3 coding sequence is TGTGCCAGCATGAACGGGGGGACGCAAGAGACCCAGTACTTC.

V usage is TRBV6-9 and J usage is TRBJ2-4, with D unclear. The CDR3 is made up of 16 amino acids. CDR1 is MNHGY, CDR2 SVAAGI, per germline. V lost 5 bases to trimming and J lost 0 bases, with 14 bases between them. Here the CDR3 reads CASSIRARLAKNIQYF. The CDR3 DNA is TGTGCCAGCAGTATCCGAGCTAGACTAGCCAAAAACATTCAGTACTTC.

The chain is built from TRBV5-1 and TRBJ1-2; maybe TRBD1 (5 bases). This CDR3 contains 18 residues. V shed 0 bases and J shed 5 bases, with 23 bases lying between them. Germline-derived CDR1 and CDR2 are SGHRS and YFSETQ. The CDR3 nucleotides read TGCGCCAGCAGCTTGGGCTCGCAGGGCACGCCTCATCTATATGGCTACACCTTC. Its protein product is CASSLGSQGTPHLYGYTF.

J is TRBJ1-5 and V is TRBV30; unclear D gene. V dropped 3 bases and J dropped 1 base, with 13 bases sitting between them. Per germline, CDR1 GTSNPN and CDR2 SVGIG (reference sequence). The CDR3 consists of 15 residues. The CDR3 region is CAWSPDSLSNQPQHF. The CDR3 DNA is TGTGCCTGGAGCCCCGATAGCCTCAGCAATCAGCCCCAGCATTTT.

As regards this clone: The junction departs from germline at one end; a sequencing error may be responsible. This sequence joins TRBV7-9 and TRBJ1-1, with D possibly matching TRBD1 (6 bases). The CDR3 loop spans 15 amino acids. Germline CDR1 and CDR2: SEHNR and FQNEAQ (reference sequence). CDR3 DNA sequence: TGTTCCAGCAGCTTAGTAAGGGGGATGAACACTGAAGCTTTCTTT. Translating it yields CSSSLVRGMNTEAFF.

The CDR3 nucleotides read TGTGCCAGCAGCTTATTCGACAGTAATCAGCCCCAGCATTTT. Translated, it gives CASSLFDSNQPQHF. The rearrangement joins TRBV7-9 to TRBJ1-5; tentative D call: TRBD1 (5 bases). Germline V lookup: CDR1 SEHNR, CDR2 FQNEAQ (reference sequence). This CDR3 has 14 residues. The V and J ends lost 2 bases and 4 bases respectively, with 9 bases between them.

A word on this clone: One end of the junction varies from germline; a read error may be responsible. This sequence joins TRBV7-9 and TRBJ2-5, with a tentative D call TRBD2 (6 bases). The CDR3 length is 13 residues. Germline CDR1 SEHNR, CDR2 FQNEAQ (reference sequence). Here the CDR3 reads CSSSLEGWETQYF. In DNA, the CDR3 is TGTTCCAGCAGCTTGGAGGGGTGGGAGACCCAGTACTTC.

The chain is built from TRBV5-5 and TRBJ2-7, with 8 bases aligning to TRBD1. J gave up 3 bases and V 3 bases, and 5 bases lay outside the gene matches. The CDR3 runs 14 residues. Germline CDR1 SGHKS, CDR2 YYEKEE (reference sequence). The DNA for the CDR3 is TGTGCCAGCAGCTACGGGGACAGGCTCTACGAGCAGTACTTC. As protein: CASSYGDRLYEQYF.

V gene TRBV5-4 combines with J gene TRBJ2-3; D is possibly TRBD1 (5 bases). V was trimmed by 4 bases and J by 6 bases, leaving 15 bases between them. The germline gives CDR1 SGHNT, CDR2 YYREEE (reference sequence). CDR3 length: 14 amino acids. In DNA form, the CDR3 reads TGTGCCAGCAGCCCTTGGCAGGGTGAGGATACGCAGTATTTT. It yields the protein CASSPWQGEDTQYF.

The CDR3 region has the DNA TGTGCCAGCAGTCGGGCAGGGGCAAGCAATGAGCAGTTCTTC. Protein sequence: CASSRAGASNEQFF. The chain has TRBV7-3 and TRBJ2-1; possibly TRBD1 for D (6 bases). V lost 6 bases, J lost 6 bases, and 15 bases lay in between. The CDR3 runs to 14 residues. Germline values: CDR1 SGHTA, CDR2 FQGTGA.

The rearrangement uses TRBV19 and TRBJ1-2; TRBD1 aligns across 7 bases. The junction had 6 bases not matched to a gene; V was cut back by 7 bases and J by 4 bases. Germline CDR1 LNHDA, CDR2 SQIVND (reference sequence). The CDR3 spans 13 residues. The DNA of the CDR3 is TGTGCCAGTACTCCGGACAGGTTCTATGGCTACACCTTC. It specifies CASTPDRFYGYTF.

This clone was observed a few times. The chain links TRBV6-5 to TRBJ2-1; possible D gene TRBD1, 5 bases. Trimming stripped 2 bases from V and 0 bases from J, with 11 bases between. Germline V gene data show CDR1 as MNHEY and CDR2 as SVGAGI. This CDR3 is built from 16 residues. This chain's CDR3 is CASSYTGASSYNEQFF. In nucleotides, the CDR3 is TGTGCCAGCAGTTACACAGGAGCATCCTCCTACAATGAGCAGTTCTTC.

The chain couples TRBV6-5 to TRBJ1-3, with D possibly being TRBD1 (6 bases). This CDR3 comprises 15 residues. Germline V CDR1 and CDR2: MNHEY, SVGAGI. V was cut by 5 bases and J by 0 bases, with 11 bases left in between. The CDR3 nucleotides are TGTGCCAGCAGTCCACAGGGAACCTCTGGAAACACCATATATTTT. It codes for CASSPQGTSGNTIYF.

The chain couples TRBV28 to TRBJ2-5; 7 bases agree with TRBD1. Germline trimming cut 4 bases from V and 6 bases from J; bases unmatched to any gene: 8. The CDR3 covers 14 residues. CDR1 is MDHEN, CDR2 SYDVKM, per germline. Here the CDR3 DNA reads TGTGCCAGCAGTTCATCGACAGGGTGGCAGACCCAGTACTTC. It is translated as CASSSSTGWQTQYF.

V and J are TRBV7-2 and TRBJ1-4, with 9 bases lining up with TRBD1. The CDR3 consists of 16 residues. The V gene end was trimmed by 3 bases and the J gene end by 7 bases; junction bases not matched to a gene: 9. Per the germline V gene, CDR1 is SGHTA and CDR2 is FQGNSA. The CDR3 loop reads CASSFWSGQGSEKLFF. The CDR3 nucleotides are TGTGCCAGCAGCTTTTGGTCCGGACAGGGGAGTGAAAAACTGTTTTTT. The variable domain in full, completed from reference TRBV7-2 and TRBJ1-4, reads GAGVSQSPSNKVTEKGKDVELRCDPISGHTALYWYRQSLGQGLEFLIYFQGNSAPDKSGLPSDRFSAERTGGSVSTLTIQRTQQEDSAVYLCASSFWSGQGSEKLFFGSGTQLSVL.

This rearrangement joins TRBV27 to TRBJ2-1, with 10 bases aligning to TRBD1. Trimming cost V 5 bases and J 9 bases; bases outside gene matches: 13. This CDR3 spans 16 amino acids. Looked up from germline, CDR1 is MNHEY and CDR2 is SMNVEV (reference sequence). Here the CDR3 reads CASSPRPDRGVGEQFF. The DNA for the CDR3 is TGTGCCAGCAGTCCCCGCCCGGACAGGGGGGTTGGTGAGCAGTTCTTC.

The V gene is TRBV11-3, the J gene TRBJ2-2; tentative D call: TRBD1 (5 bases). The germline CDR1 and CDR2 sequences are SGHNT and YENEEA. The CDR3 loop spans 17 amino acids. V gave up 3 bases and J gave up 0 bases, with 14 bases separating them. CDR3 protein: CASSFKRTGPNTGELFF. The CDR3 DNA reads TGTGCCAGCAGCTTTAAACGAACAGGCCCGAACACCGGGGAGCTGTTTTTT.

This clone turned up a few times. The chain uses TRBV11-2 and TRBJ2-5, with D possibly being TRBD2 (6 bases). Germline V gives CDR1 SGHAT, CDR2 FQNNGV. V was trimmed by 5 bases and J by 5 bases, leaving 18 bases between them. The CDR3 loop spans 15 amino acids. The CDR3: CASSRDWEGEETQYF. The CDR3 coding sequence is TGTGCCAGCAGCAGGGACTGGGAAGGGGAGGAGACCCAGTACTTC.

The chain is built from TRBV12-1 and TRBJ2-7; TRBD1, the D gene given by the table, was not confirmed from the DNA. TRBV12-1 is designated a pseudogene. This CDR3 contains 13 residues. The CDR3, as DNA: TGTGCCAGCAGCTCCAGGGAAGTCCACGAGCAGTACGTC. Protein: CASSSREVHEQYV.

The V gene is TRBV9, the J gene TRBJ2-5, with TRBD1 matching over 11 bases. The CDR3 spans 15 residues. CDR1 is SGDLS, CDR2 YYNGEE, per germline. Trimming removed 4 bases from V and 1 base from J; junction bases left unmatched: 3. The CDR3 DNA is TGTGCCAGCAGCACCGGGACAGGGGGCCAAGAGACCCAGTACTTC. Translating it yields CASSTGTGGQETQYF.

This chain links TRBV9 with TRBJ1-2; TRBD1 matches at 7 bases. V trimming: 3 bases; J trimming: 1 base; junction bases outside the gene matches: 6. Germline-derived CDR1 and CDR2 are SGDLS and YYNGEE. The CDR3 has 15 residues. The CDR3 loop is CASSARGQLNYGYTF. The CDR3, as DNA: TGTGCCAGCAGCGCGAGGGGACAGCTTAACTATGGCTACACCTTC.

A word on this clone: Other DNA variants within this sample encode the same CDR3. The genes are TRBV11-3 and TRBJ2-3; no reliable D call. The V and J ends lost 0 bases and 0 bases respectively, with 7 bases between them. Germline assignment: CDR1 SGHNT and CDR2 YENEEA. The CDR3 totals 15 residues. The DNA for the CDR3 is TGTGCCAGCAGCTTAGATTACAGAAGCACAGATACGCAGTATTTT. Translation: CASSLDYRSTDTQYF.

The chain carries TRBV19 and TRBJ2-3; tentatively, D is TRBD1 (6 bases). V shed 7 bases and J shed 4 bases, with 15 bases lying between them. The CDR3 runs to 14 residues. Germline-derived CDR1 and CDR2 are LNHDA and SQIVND (reference sequence). Written as DNA, the CDR3 is TGTGCCAGTACTGCACAGGGCTATGCAGATACGCAGTATTTT. It yields the protein CASTAQGYADTQYF.

This clone was seen a few times. The rearrangement uses TRBV11-2 and TRBJ2-2, with 12 bases identical to TRBD2. With 6 bases clipped from V and 0 bases from J, the junction kept 5 bases outside the gene matches. Germline V gives CDR1 SGHAT, CDR2 FQNNGV. The CDR3 is 17 amino acids. The CDR3 coding sequence is TGTGCCAGCAGGCGACTAGCGGGGGCCTCGAACACCGGGGAGCTGTTTTTT. Its protein product is CASRRLAGASNTGELFF.

The genes are TRBV9 and TRBJ2-5; the D gene is possibly TRBD2 (5 bases). Germline V gene data show CDR1 as SGDLS and CDR2 as YYNGEE. V was cut by 3 bases and J by 4 bases, with 19 bases left in between. This CDR3 spans 16 amino acids. In DNA form, the CDR3 reads TGTGCCAGCAGCGACGGACGACTTGGGCGGGCAGAGACCCAGTACTTC. Amino acids: CASSDGRLGRAETQYF.